The T cell receptor beta chain described here comes from a study of blood T cell repertoires in COVID-19. Across the whole study: Some COVID-19 samples were acute and others convalescent; all came from the United States, Italy and Spain. Sources were T cells, B-cell-depleted T cells, or PBMCs; the material itself was cDNA or gDNA.

Authors' methods: Researchers report that nucleated cell counts were estimated from reference gene primer amplification. Sequencing was performed with immunoSEQ multiplex PCR; in TCRdb, only in-frame clones are kept and a portion is missing. The V and J calls and clone size come from that table; D and trimming were worked out from the DNA. The sample consists of about 220,000 clones, roughly 84% of them appearing once. Losses at the gene ends were 5 bases for V and 5 bases for J; bases not matched to a gene: 6. Germline CDR1 MNHEY, CDR2 SVGEGT. This CDR3 has 14 amino acids. Sequencing was done on a sample of peripheral blood. The rearrangement uses TRBV6-2 or TRBV6-3 and TRBJ2-3, with 8 nucleotides matching TRBD2. This TCR derives from a woman of 80 years or more with acute or convalescent COVID-19. The CDR3 DNA sequence: TGTGCCAGCAGTCCCGGGACTAGGGTAGATACGCAGTATTTT. Translated, it gives CASSPGTRVDTQYF.